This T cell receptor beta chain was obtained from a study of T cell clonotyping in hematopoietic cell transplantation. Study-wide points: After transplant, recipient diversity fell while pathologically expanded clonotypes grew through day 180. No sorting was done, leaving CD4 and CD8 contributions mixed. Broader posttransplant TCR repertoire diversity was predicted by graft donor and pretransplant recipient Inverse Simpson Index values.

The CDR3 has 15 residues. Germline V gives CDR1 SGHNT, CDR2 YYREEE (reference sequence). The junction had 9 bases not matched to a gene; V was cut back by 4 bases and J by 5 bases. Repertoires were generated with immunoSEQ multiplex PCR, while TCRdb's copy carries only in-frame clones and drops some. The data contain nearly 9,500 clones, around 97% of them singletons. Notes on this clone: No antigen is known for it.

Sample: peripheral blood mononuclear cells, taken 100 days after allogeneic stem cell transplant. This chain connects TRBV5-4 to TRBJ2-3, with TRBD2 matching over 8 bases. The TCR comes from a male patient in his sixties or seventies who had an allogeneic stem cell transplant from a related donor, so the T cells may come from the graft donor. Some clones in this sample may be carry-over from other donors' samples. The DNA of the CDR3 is TGTGCCAGCAGCCCGGGGGGGACTCTAGAAGATACGCAGTATTTT. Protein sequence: CASSPGGTLEDTQYF.